This record covers a single TCR beta chain. The CDR3 is made up of 13 amino acids. V lost 7 bases, J lost 5 bases, and 6 bases stayed unmatched. Germline loops: CDR1 SGHRS, CDR2 YFSETQ. These data belong to a study of blood T cell repertoires in COVID-19. Study background: Sources were T cells, B-cell-depleted T cells, or PBMCs; the material itself was cDNA or gDNA.

TCRdb's copy holds only in-frame clones and misses some; the assay was immunoSEQ multiplex PCR. The table includes 30,000 to 40,000 clones, roughly nine tenths detected once. The chain employs TRBV5-1 and TRBJ2-5; 9 nucleotides align to TRBD2. The TCR originated in a human donor in a cohort sampled during active COVID-19. Sequencing was performed on peripheral blood. The DNA of the CDR3 is TGCGCCAGCGCTATGCGGGAGGGCGAGACCCAGTACTTC. Its protein product is CASAMREGETQYF.